These T cell receptor beta chains were read from a single sample in a study of cytomegalovirus exposure and HLA in healthy donors. Here immunoSEQ multiplex PCR was the method, and the copy in TCRdb shows in-frame clones only, minus some. The repertoire holds about 110,000 clones, with 67% as singletons. The material sequenced was PBMCs. These receptor sequences come from a man aged 18 to 30 in good health and CMV-seropositive. CDR3s leave out the opening cysteine and the closing phenylalanine or tryptophan. Fields, in order: V gene, J gene, CDR3 protein.

V gene: TRBV25-1; J gene: TRBJ1-1; CDR3 protein: ASSESQAGTEAF
V gene: TRBV19; J gene: TRBJ1-6; CDR3 protein: ASSTRQDSPLH
V gene: TRBV6-1; J gene: TRBJ1-6; CDR3 protein: ASSERAGGESSYNSPLH
V gene: TRBV6-1; J gene: TRBJ1-5; CDR3 protein: ATSWGHSNQPQH
V gene: TRBV7-9; J gene: TRBJ2-5; CDR3 protein: ASSITSGSIVGLQETQY
V gene: TRBV5-4; J gene: TRBJ2-1; CDR3 protein: ASSGRIYNEQF
V gene: TRBV5-6; J gene: TRBJ1-2; CDR3 protein: ASSHVDRTYYGYP
V gene: TRBV11-2; J gene: TRBJ2-2; CDR3 protein: ASSLDAGASGELF
V gene: TRBV30; J gene: TRBJ2-1; CDR3 protein: AWNIGQGHYNEQF
V gene: TRBV19; J gene: TRBJ1-5; CDR3 protein: ATVGGTTWNQPQH
V gene: TRBV5-1; J gene: TRBJ2-2; CDR3 protein: ASSFRDRTTGELF
V gene: TRBV7-2; J gene: TRBJ1-6; CDR3 protein: ASSPSGGAGSPLH
V gene: TRBV19; J gene: TRBJ1-2; CDR3 protein: ASRGNNRKQNLNYGYT
V gene: TRBV5-5; J gene: TRBJ2-7; CDR3 protein: ASSPGQGHEQY
V gene: TRBV10-3; J gene: TRBJ2-1; CDR3 protein: AISEYSSNEQF
V gene: TRBV6-5; J gene: TRBJ2-2; CDR3 protein: ASSPPGRRTGELF
V gene: TRBV2; J gene: TRBJ2-1; CDR3 protein: ASRERGSSYNEQF
V gene: TRBV4-1; J gene: TRBJ1-4; CDR3 protein: ASRQDRGANEKLF
V gene: TRBV4-1; J gene: TRBJ2-5; CDR3 protein: ASSQDFPGRETQY
V gene: TRBV2; J gene: TRBJ2-3; CDR3 protein: ASRLAKGTDTQY
V gene: TRBV19; J gene: TRBJ1-6; CDR3 protein: ASSIYADNSPLH
V gene: TRBV5-6; J gene: TRBJ1-1; CDR3 protein: ASSLSRAEAF
V gene: TRBV7-3; J gene: TRBJ1-1; CDR3 protein: ASSSTGAMNTEAF
V gene: TRBV5-1; J gene: TRBJ1-2; CDR3 protein: ASSSDRGEIYT
V gene: TRBV4-1; J gene: TRBJ2-2; CDR3 protein: ASSAPSGGAAGELF
V gene: TRBV5-4; J gene: TRBJ1-1; CDR3 protein: ASSLARGAVNTEAF
V gene: TRBV30; J gene: TRBJ1-5; CDR3 protein: AWSVGQGSNQPQH
V gene: TRBV18; J gene: TRBJ2-5; CDR3 protein: ASSPIRAGGNEWY